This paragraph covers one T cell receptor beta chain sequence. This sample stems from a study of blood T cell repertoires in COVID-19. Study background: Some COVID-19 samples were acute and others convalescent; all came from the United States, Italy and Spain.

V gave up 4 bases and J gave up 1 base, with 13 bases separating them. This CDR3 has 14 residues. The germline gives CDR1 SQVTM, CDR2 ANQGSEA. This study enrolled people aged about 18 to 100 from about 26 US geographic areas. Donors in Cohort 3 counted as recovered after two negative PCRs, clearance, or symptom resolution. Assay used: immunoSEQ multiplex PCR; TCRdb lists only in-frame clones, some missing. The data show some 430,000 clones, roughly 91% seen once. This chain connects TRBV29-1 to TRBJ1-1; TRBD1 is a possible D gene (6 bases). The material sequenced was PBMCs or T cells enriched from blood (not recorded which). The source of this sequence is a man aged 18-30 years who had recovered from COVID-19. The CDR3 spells CSVAPQGRNTEAFF. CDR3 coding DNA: TGCAGCGTTGCCCCTCAGGGGAGGAACACTGAAGCTTTCTTT.